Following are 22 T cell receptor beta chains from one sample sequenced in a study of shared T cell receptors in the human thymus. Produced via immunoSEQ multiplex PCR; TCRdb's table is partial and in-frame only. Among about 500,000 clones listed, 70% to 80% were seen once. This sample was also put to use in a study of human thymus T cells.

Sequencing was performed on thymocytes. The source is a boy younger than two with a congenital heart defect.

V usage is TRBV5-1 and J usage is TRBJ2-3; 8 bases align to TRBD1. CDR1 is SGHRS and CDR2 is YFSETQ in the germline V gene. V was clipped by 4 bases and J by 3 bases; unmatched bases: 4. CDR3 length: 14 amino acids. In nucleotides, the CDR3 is TGCGCCAGCAGCATCGGGACAGGTACAGATACGCAGTATTTT. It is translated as CASSIGTGTDTQYF.

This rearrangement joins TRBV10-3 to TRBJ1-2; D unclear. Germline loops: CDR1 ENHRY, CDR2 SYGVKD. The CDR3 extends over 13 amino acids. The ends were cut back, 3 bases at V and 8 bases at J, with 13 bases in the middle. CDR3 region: CAISDLEHGGYTF. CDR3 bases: TGTGCCATCAGTGACCTCGAACACGGGGGCTACACCTTC.

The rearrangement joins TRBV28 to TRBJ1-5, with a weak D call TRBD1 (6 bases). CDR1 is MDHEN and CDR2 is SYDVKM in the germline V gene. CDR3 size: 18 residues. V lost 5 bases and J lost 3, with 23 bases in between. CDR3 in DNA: TGTGCCAGCAGTCCCCGCCGGGGGGCCCATCGCTACAATCAGCCCCAGCATTTT. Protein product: CASSPRRGAHRYNQPQHF.

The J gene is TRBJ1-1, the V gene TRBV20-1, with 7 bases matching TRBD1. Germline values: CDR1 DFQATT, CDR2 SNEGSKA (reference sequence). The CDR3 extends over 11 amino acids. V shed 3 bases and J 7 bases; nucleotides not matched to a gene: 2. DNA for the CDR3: TGCAGTGCTAGGGGGACAGTTGAAGCTTTCTTT. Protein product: CSARGTVEAFF.

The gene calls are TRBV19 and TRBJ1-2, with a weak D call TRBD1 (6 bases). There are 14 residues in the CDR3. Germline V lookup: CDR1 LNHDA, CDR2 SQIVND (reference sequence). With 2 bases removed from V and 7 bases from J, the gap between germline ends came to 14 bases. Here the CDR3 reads CASSIKGDPCGYTF. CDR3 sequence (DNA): TGTGCCAGTAGTATAAAGGGGGACCCGTGTGGCTACACCTTC.

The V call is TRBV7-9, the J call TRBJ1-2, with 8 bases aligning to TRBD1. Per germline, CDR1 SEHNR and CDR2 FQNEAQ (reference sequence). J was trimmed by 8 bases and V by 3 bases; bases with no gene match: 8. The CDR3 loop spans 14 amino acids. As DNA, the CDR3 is TGTGCCAGCAGCTTCGGACAGGGAGTATGCGGCTACACCTTC. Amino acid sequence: CASSFGQGVCGYTF.

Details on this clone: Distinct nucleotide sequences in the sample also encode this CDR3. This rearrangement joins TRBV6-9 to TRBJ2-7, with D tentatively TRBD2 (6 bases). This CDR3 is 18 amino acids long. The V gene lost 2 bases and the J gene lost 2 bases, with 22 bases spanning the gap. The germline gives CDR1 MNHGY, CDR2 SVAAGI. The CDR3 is CASSYRTFLREGPYEQYF. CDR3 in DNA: TGTGCCAGCAGTTATCGAACCTTCCTGCGGGAAGGGCCCTACGAGCAGTACTTC.

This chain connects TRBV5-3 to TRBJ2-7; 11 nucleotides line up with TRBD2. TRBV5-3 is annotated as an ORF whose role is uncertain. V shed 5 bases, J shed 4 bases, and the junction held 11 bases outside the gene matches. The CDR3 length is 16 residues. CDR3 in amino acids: CARSSRGSGRGYEQYF. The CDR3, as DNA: TGTGCCAGAAGTTCCCGGGGTAGCGGGAGGGGGTACGAGCAGTACTTC.

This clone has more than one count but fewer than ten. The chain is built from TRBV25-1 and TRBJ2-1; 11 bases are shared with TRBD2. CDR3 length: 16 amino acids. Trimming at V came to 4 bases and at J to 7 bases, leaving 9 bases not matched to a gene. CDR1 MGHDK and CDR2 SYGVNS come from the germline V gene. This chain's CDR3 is CASSAPGGTSGNEQFF. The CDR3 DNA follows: TGTGCCAGCAGTGCTCCTGGGGGGACTAGCGGTAATGAGCAGTTCTTC.

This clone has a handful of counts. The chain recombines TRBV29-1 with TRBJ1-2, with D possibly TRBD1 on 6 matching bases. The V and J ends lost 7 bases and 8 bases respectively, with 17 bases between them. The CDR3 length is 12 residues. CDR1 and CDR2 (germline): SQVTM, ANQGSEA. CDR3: CSAAGGAGGYTF. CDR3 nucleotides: TGCAGCGCGGCGGGGGGCGCGGGAGGCTACACCTTC.

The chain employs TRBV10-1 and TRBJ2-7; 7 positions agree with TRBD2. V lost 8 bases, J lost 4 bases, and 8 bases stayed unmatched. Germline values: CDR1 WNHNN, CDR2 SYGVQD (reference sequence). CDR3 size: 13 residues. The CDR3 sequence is CASPEAGEYEQYF. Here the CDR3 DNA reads TGCGCCAGCCCCGAGGCGGGGGAGTACGAGCAGTACTTC.

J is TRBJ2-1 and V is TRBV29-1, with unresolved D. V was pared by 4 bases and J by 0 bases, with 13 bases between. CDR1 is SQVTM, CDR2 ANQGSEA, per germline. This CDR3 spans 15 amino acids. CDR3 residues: CSVGITASSYNEQFF. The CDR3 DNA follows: TGCAGCGTTGGAATTACAGCCAGCTCCTACAATGAGCAGTTCTTC.

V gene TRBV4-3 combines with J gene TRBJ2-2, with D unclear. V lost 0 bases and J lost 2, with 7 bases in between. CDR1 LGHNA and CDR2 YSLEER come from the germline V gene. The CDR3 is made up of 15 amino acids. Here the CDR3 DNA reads TGCGCCAGCAGCCAAGACGCGGAAAACACCGGGGAGCTGTTTTTT. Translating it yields CASSQDAENTGELFF.

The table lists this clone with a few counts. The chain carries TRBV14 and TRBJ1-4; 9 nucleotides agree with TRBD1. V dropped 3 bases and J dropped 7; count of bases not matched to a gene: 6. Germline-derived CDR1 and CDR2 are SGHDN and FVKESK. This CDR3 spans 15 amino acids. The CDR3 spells CASSHADRGVEKLFF. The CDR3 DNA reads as TGTGCCAGCAGCCACGCGGACAGGGGTGTTGAAAAACTGTTTTTT.

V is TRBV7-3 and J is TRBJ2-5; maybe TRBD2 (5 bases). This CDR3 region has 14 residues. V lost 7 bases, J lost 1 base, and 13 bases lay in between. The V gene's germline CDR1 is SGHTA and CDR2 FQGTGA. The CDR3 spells CASIPRATQETQYF. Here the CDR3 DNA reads TGTGCCAGCATCCCGAGGGCGACCCAAGAGACCCAGTACTTC.

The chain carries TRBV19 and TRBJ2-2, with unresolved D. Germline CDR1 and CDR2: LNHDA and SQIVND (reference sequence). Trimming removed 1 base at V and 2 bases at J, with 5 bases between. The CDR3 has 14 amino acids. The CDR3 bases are TGTGCCAGTAGTATAGCCTATAACACCGGGGAGCTGTTTTTT. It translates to CASSIAYNTGELFF.

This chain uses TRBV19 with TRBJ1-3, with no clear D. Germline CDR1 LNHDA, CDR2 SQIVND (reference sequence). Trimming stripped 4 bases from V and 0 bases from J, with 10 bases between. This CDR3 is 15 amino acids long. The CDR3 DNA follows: TGTGCCAGTAGTACAGGCGCAAGCTCTGGAAACACCATATATTTT. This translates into CASSTGASSGNTIYF.

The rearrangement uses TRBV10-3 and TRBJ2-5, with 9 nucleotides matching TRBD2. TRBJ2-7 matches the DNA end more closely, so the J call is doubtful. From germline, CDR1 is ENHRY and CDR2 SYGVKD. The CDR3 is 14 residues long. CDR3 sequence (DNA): TGTGCCATCAGTGCGCAGCGGGAGGCCCACGAGCAGTACTTC. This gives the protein CAISAQREAHEQYF.

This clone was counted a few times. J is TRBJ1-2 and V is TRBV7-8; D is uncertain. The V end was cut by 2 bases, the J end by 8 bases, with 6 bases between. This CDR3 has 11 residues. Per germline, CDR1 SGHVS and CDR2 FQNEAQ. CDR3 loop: CASSLTGGYTF. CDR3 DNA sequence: TGTGCCAGCAGCTTAACGGGAGGCTACACCTTC.

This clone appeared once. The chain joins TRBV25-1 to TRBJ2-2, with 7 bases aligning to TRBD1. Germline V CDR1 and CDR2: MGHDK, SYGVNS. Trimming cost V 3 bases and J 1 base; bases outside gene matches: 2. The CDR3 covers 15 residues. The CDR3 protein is CASSDRTGNTGELFF. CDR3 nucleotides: TGTGCCAGCAGTGATAGGACAGGGAACACCGGGGAGCTGTTTTTT.

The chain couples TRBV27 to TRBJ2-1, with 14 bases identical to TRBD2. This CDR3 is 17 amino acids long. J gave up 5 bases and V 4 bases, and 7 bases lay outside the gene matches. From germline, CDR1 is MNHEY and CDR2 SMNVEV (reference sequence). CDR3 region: CASSSTSGRGLDNEQFF. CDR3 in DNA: TGTGCCAGCAGTTCGACTAGCGGGAGGGGCCTCGACAATGAGCAGTTCTTC.

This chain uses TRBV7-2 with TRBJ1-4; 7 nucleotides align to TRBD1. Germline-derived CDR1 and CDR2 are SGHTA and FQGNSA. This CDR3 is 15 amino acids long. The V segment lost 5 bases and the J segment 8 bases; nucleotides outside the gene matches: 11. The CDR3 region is CASSARDSPGEKLFF. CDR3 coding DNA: TGTGCCAGCAGCGCCCGGGACAGCCCGGGGGAAAAACTGTTTTTT.